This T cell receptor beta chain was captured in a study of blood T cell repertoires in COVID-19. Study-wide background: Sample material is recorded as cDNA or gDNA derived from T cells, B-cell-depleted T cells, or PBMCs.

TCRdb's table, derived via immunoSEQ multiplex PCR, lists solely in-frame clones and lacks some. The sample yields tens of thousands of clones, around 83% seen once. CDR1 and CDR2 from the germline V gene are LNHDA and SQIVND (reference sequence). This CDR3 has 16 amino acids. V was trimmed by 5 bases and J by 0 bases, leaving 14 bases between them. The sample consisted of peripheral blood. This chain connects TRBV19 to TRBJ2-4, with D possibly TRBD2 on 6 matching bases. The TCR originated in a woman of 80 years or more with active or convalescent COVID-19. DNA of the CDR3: TGTGCCAGTAGTCGAGACGGGAGATTAGCCAAAAACATTCAGTACTTC. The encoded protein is CASSRDGRLAKNIQYF.